Each of the 27 T cell receptor beta chains below was sequenced from the same sample in a study of STAT3 mutations in large granular lymphocyte leukemia. General study findings and limits: Every T-cell large granular lymphocyte leukemia patient had at least one immunodominant TCR beta clonotype.

The data were produced by immunoSEQ multiplex PCR, yet TCRdb's version contains in-frame clones alone and is incomplete. The sample has some 10,000 clones, 45% to 65% seen once. These receptors have no identified antigens. The sample taken for sequencing was peripheral blood mononuclear cells. The receptor source for this set is a boy younger than 18 with T-cell large granular lymphocyte leukemia. Some clones in this sample may be carry-over from other donors' samples.

The rearrangement uses TRBV7-9 and TRBJ2-7; D uncertain. CDR3 length equals 9 residues. The germline V gene encodes CDR1 SEHNR and CDR2 FQNEAQ (reference sequence). Trimming stripped 10 bases from V and 2 bases from J, with 3 bases between. CDR3 protein: CATPYEQYF. The CDR3 DNA follows: TGTGCCACCCCCTACGAGCAGTACTTC.

This clone has a handful of counts. V gene TRBV7-9 combines with J gene TRBJ2-5, with 10 bases aligning to TRBD1. The germline V gene encodes CDR1 SEHNR and CDR2 FQNEAQ (reference sequence). Trimming cost V 5 bases and J 5 bases; bases outside gene matches: 8. CDR3 length: 15 residues. CDR3 loop: CASSPGDRGLETQYF. CDR3 coding DNA: TGTGCCAGCAGCCCTGGGGACAGGGGATTGGAGACCCAGTACTTC.

V gene TRBV25-1 combines with J gene TRBJ2-5, with 8 bases fitting TRBD1. Trimming took 6 bases from V and 2 from J; bases not matched to a gene: 2. The germline gives CDR1 MGHDK, CDR2 SYGVNS. The CDR3 loop spans 13 amino acids. The CDR3 nucleotides are TGTGCCAGCAGCAGGACAGGGCAAGAGACCCAGTACTTC. Protein sequence: CASSRTGQETQYF.

This chain links TRBV29-1 with TRBJ2-7, with 9 bases matching TRBD1. V gave up 3 bases and J gave up 13 bases; unmatched junction bases: 10. The CDR3 contains 12 residues. Per the germline V gene, CDR1 is SQVTM and CDR2 is ANQGSEA. The CDR3 nucleotides are TGCAGCGTTGAGAGGAGTGGGACAGGGATATACTTC. It codes for CSVERSGTGIYF.

The chain links TRBV18 to TRBJ1-3; TRBD1 is a possible D gene (5 bases). Germline loops: CDR1 KGHSH, CDR2 LQKENI. Deletions cut 2 bases from V and 0 bases from J, with 8 bases between. CDR3 size: 15 residues. CDR3 DNA sequence: TGTGCCAGCTCACCAGGGGCAACCTCTGGAAACACCATATATTTT. It encodes CASSPGATSGNTIYF.

This chain uses TRBV29-1 with TRBJ1-2; TRBD1 matches 7 bases. The germline V gene has CDR1 SQVTM and CDR2 ANQGSEA. V lost 7 bases, J lost 1 base, and 6 bases stayed unmatched. The CDR3 runs to 13 residues. CDR3 amino acids: CSDRQGSNYGYTF. CDR3 DNA sequence: TGCAGCGATAGACAGGGAAGTAACTATGGCTACACCTTC.

V and J are TRBV6-1 and TRBJ2-7, with D possibly being TRBD1 or TRBD2 (6 bases each). Germline V gives CDR1 MNHNS, CDR2 SASEGT. The CDR3 is made up of 13 amino acids. V was clipped by 11 bases and J by 6 bases, with 20 bases between them. CDR3 DNA sequence: TGTGCCGGCGGGATAGTAACAGGGTCCGAGCAGTACTTC. This encodes CAGGIVTGSEQYF.

The sample holds a few counts of this clone. The chain recombines TRBV27 with TRBJ1-2; D call uncertain. The V and J ends lost 5 bases and 4 bases respectively, with 11 bases between them. The CDR3 covers 13 residues. Per the germline V gene, CDR1 is MNHEY and CDR2 is SMNVEV (reference sequence). CDR3 in amino acids: CASSPKGAYGYTF. CDR3 DNA: TGTGCCAGCAGTCCTAAGGGTGCCTATGGCTACACCTTC.

V gene TRBV18 combines with J gene TRBJ1-6; 7 nucleotides line up with TRBD1. This CDR3 contains 16 residues. V shed 2 bases and J 6 bases; nucleotides not matched to a gene: 7. From germline, CDR1 is KGHSH and CDR2 LQKENI. The CDR3 DNA is TGTGCCAGCTCACCAACCTCCGGGACAGCTAATTCACCCCTCCACTTT. This gives the protein CASSPTSGTANSPLHF.

The chain carries TRBV5-4 and TRBJ2-7, with 7 bases aligning to TRBD2. This CDR3 has 15 amino acids. Germline trimming cut 4 bases from V and 4 bases from J; bases unmatched to any gene: 11. Looked up from germline, CDR1 is SGHNT and CDR2 is YYREEE (reference sequence). In nucleotides, the CDR3 is TGTGCCAGCAGCCCAGGGAGGGCGGGGGATTACGAGCAGTACTTC. Protein: CASSPGRAGDYEQYF.

This clone turned up a few times. This rearrangement joins TRBV6-1 to TRBJ2-3; D gene uncertain. The CDR3 loop spans 11 amino acids. V lost 5 bases and J 2 bases, leaving 2 bases between the germline ends. Germline CDR1 and CDR2: MNHNS and SASEGT. CDR3 residues: CASSNTDTQYF. CDR3 coding DNA: TGTGCCAGCAGTAACACAGATACGCAGTATTTT.

The gene calls are TRBV5-4 and TRBJ2-1; 14 nucleotides align to TRBD2. The CDR3 has 16 amino acids. Germline V gene lookup returns CDR1 SGHNT and CDR2 YYREEE (reference sequence). V lost 3 bases and J lost 8; bases outside the gene matches: 7. The CDR3 nucleotides are TGTGCCAGCAGCTCGGGACTAGCGGGAGTGGTTGATGAGCAGTTCTTC. Translated, it gives CASSSGLAGVVDEQFF.

The V call is TRBV6-5, the J call TRBJ1-1; possible D gene TRBD1, 6 bases. Germline CDR1 is MNHEY and CDR2 is SVGAGI. The CDR3 contains 15 residues. Trimming stripped 4 bases from V and 4 bases from J, with 16 bases between. Here the CDR3 reads CASSSSQGLGTEAFF. The CDR3 coding sequence is TGTGCCAGCAGTTCATCACAGGGTCTTGGCACTGAAGCTTTCTTT.

In its sample, this clone ranks as medium-sized. The chain links TRBV5-1 to TRBJ2-7, with D perhaps matching TRBD1 (6 bases). Germline CDR1 SGHRS, CDR2 YFSETQ. V was shortened by 0 bases and J by 2 bases, with 6 bases between the two germline ends. The CDR3 is 13 residues long. This chain's CDR3 is CASSLGDTYEQYF. The CDR3 region has the DNA TGCGCCAGCAGCTTGGGGGACACCTACGAGCAGTACTTC.

This chain connects TRBV18 to TRBJ1-1; D not resolved. The CDR3 runs 15 residues. Germline V gene sequence: CDR1 KGHSH, CDR2 LQKENI. Trimming removed 3 bases from V and 1 base from J, with 12 bases in between. The CDR3 loop is CASSPREWGNTEAFF. CDR3 DNA: TGTGCCAGCTCACCCCGCGAGTGGGGGAACACTGAAGCTTTCTTT.

Only a few counts were recorded for this clone. The rearrangement links TRBV5-1 to TRBJ2-3, with D perhaps matching TRBD1 (5 bases). The germline V and J ends were trimmed by 4 bases and 3 bases, with 12 bases remaining between them. This CDR3 contains 14 residues. The V gene's germline CDR1 is SGHRS and CDR2 YFSETQ. DNA of the CDR3: TGCGCCAGCAGCCGACAGACTGGGACAGATACGCAGTATTTT. This sequence encodes CASSRQTGTDTQYF.

The chain combines TRBV5-4 with TRBJ2-6; D may be TRBD1 (6 bases). CDR1 is SGHNT and CDR2 is YYREEE in the germline V gene (reference sequence). Trimming removed 4 bases from V and 0 bases from J, with 23 bases in between. The CDR3 loop spans 20 amino acids. CDR3 in amino acids: CASSRGLLGQLSSGANVLTF. The CDR3 coding sequence is TGTGCCAGCAGCCGGGGCCTCTTGGGACAACTGAGCTCTGGGGCCAACGTCCTGACTTTC.

The gene calls are TRBV5-1 and TRBJ2-3; D unresolved. Germline CDR1 reads SGHRS; CDR2 reads YFSETQ. The CDR3 has 14 residues. The V end lost 0 bases, the J end lost 2 bases, and 7 bases lay between the germline ends. CDR3 DNA: TGCGCCAGCAGCTTGGGTGGAGACACAGATACGCAGTATTTT. It encodes CASSLGGDTDTQYF.

This clone was recorded only once. The J gene is TRBJ2-3, the V gene TRBV5-1; the D is unclear. The CDR3 consists of 11 residues. V was shortened by 6 bases and J by 6 bases, with 8 bases between the two germline ends. CDR1 is SGHRS, CDR2 YFSETQ, per germline. DNA for the CDR3: TGCGCCAGCAAATCTGACGATACGCAGTATTTT. It is translated as CASKSDDTQYF.

The chain carries TRBV2 and TRBJ2-7; D is undetermined. Trimming left V 4 bases short and J 2 bases short, with 9 bases between. Germline CDR1 SNHLY, CDR2 FYNNEI. CDR3 length: 13 residues. CDR3 nucleotide sequence: TGTGCCAGCAGTGGAGAAGTTCCCTACGAGCAGTACTTC. Amino acids: CASSGEVPYEQYF. Full variable domain (rest looked up from reference TRBV2 and TRBJ2-7): EPEVTQTPSHQVTQMGQEVILRCVPISNHLYFYWYRQILGQKVEFLVSFYNNEISEKSEIFDDQFSVERPDGSNFTLKIRSTKLEDSAMYFCASSGEVPYEQYFGPGTRLTVT.

The chain recombines TRBV19 with TRBJ1-2; D gene unclear. The CDR3 covers 9 residues. V was clipped by 9 bases and J by 5 bases, with 4 bases between them. From germline, CDR1 is LNHDA and CDR2 SQIVND (reference sequence). The CDR3, as DNA: TGTGCCAGAGAATATGGCTACACCTTC. The encoded protein is CAREYGYTF.

This rearrangement joins TRBV30 to TRBJ2-3; D possibly uses TRBD1 or TRBD2 (5 bases each). The V end lost 5 bases, the J end lost 7 bases, and 16 bases lay between the germline ends. The CDR3 is 13 residues long. Germline V lookup: CDR1 GTSNPN, CDR2 SVGIG (reference sequence). The CDR3 spells CAWGDPGKNTQYF. The CDR3 coding sequence is TGTGCCTGGGGGGACCCGGGGAAAAATACGCAGTATTTT.

Only one count was recorded for this clone. The genes are TRBV6-5 and TRBJ2-7, with 7 positions matching TRBD2. The V gene's germline CDR1 is MNHEY and CDR2 SVGAGI. Losses at the gene ends were 2 bases for V and 7 bases for J; bases not matched to a gene: 14. The CDR3 extends over 16 amino acids. The CDR3 bases are TGTGCCAGCAGTTACAGCGCCAAAAGCGGGGTGGGGGAGCAGTACTTC. Its translation is CASSYSAKSGVGEQYF.

The gene calls are TRBV25-1 and TRBJ2-3, with D tentatively TRBD1 or TRBD2 (5 bases each). The CDR3 has 16 residues. V gave up 3 bases and J gave up 1 base, with 14 bases separating them. Germline V lookup: CDR1 MGHDK, CDR2 SYGVNS. CDR3 sequence: CASSDGPGLGTDTQYF. The DNA for the CDR3 is TGTGCCAGCAGTGATGGACCGGGGCTGGGCACAGATACGCAGTATTTT.

The DNA for the CDR3 is TGTGCCAGCTTAGGCGGCCCGAGGCTGAACACTGAAGCTTTCTTT. It yields the protein CASLGGPRLNTEAFF. This chain links TRBV5-5 with TRBJ1-1; D remains ambiguous. CDR1 and CDR2 (germline): SGHKS, YYEKEE (reference sequence). There are 15 residues in the CDR3. Trimming stripped 7 bases from V and 0 bases from J, with 16 bases between.

The rearrangement uses TRBV5-1 and TRBJ1-2; TRBD1 is a possible D gene (5 bases). From germline, CDR1 is SGHRS and CDR2 YFSETQ. The V and J ends lost 3 bases and 2 bases respectively, with 11 bases between them. This CDR3 has 14 residues. The CDR3 DNA reads as TGCGCCAGCAGCTCCCCTTCAGGGAACTATGGCTACACCTTC. This codes for CASSSPSGNYGYTF.

This clone turned up a few times. The V gene is TRBV7-2, the J gene TRBJ1-2, with 8 nucleotides matching TRBD1. The ends lost 5 bases at V and 7 bases at J; junction bases unmatched: 12. Germline V CDR1 and CDR2: SGHTA, FQGNSA. This CDR3 has 15 residues. The CDR3 nucleotides read TGTGCCAGCAGCCCCCTTGCAGGGGGCGGTGGTGGCTACACCTTC. Residues: CASSPLAGGGGGYTF. Looking up the rest from reference TRBV7-2 and TRBJ1-2 gives the full variable domain: GAGVSQSPSNKVTEKGKDVELRCDPISGHTALYWYRQSLGQGLEFLIYFQGNSAPDKSGLPSDRFSAERTGGSVSTLTIQRTQQEDSAVYLCASSPLAGGGGGYTFGSGTRLTVV.